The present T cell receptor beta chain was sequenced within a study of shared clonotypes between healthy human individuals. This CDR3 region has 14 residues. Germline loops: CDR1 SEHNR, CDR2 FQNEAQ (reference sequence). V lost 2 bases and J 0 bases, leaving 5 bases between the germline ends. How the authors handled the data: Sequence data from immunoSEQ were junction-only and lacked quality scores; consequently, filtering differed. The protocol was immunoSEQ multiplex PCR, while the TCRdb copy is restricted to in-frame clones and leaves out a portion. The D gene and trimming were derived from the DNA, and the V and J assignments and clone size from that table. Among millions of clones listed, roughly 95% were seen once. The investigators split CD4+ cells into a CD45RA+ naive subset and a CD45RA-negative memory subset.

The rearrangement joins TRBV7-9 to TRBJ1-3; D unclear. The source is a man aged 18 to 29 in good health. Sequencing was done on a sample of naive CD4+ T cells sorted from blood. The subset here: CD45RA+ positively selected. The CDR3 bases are TGTGCCAGCAGCTTATCCCTCTCTGGAAACACCATATATTTT. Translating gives CASSLSLSGNTIYF.